Listed below are T cell receptor beta chains from one sample, sequenced in a study of blood T cell repertoires in COVID-19. Sequenced by immunoSEQ multiplex PCR; TCRdb stores in-frame clones only, minus some. Among about 390,000 clones listed, about 86% were seen once. Sequencing was performed on PBMCs or T cells enriched from blood (not recorded which). The source of these receptors is a woman between 45 and 65 years old who had recovered from COVID-19. CDR3s include the opening cysteine and the closing phenylalanine or tryptophan. Each record gives: D gene, V gene, clone size, J gene, CDR3 DNA, CDR3 protein. D genes are given only for firm matches. Clone size is stated in some rows and not others, as once, few, many or a class when expanded.

d_gene: TRBD1; v_gene: TRBV7-9; abundance: .; j_gene: TRBJ2-5; CDR3nt: TGTGCCAGCAGATCAAACCGGGACAGGGGTTCGCTAGAGACCCAGTACTTC; CDR3aa: CASRSNRDRGSLETQYF
d_gene: .; v_gene: TRBV27; abundance: .; j_gene: TRBJ1-6; CDR3nt: TGTGCCAGCAGTTCAACAGGGTCCCGTAATTCACCCCTCCACTTT; CDR3aa: CASSSTGSRNSPLHF
d_gene: .; v_gene: TRBV12-3/TRBV12-4; abundance: .; j_gene: TRBJ1-2; CDR3nt: TGTGCCAGCAGCCGCGGGGTCGGCTACACCTTC; CDR3aa: CASSRGVGYTF
d_gene: .; v_gene: TRBV3-1/TRBV3-2; abundance: once; j_gene: TRBJ1-4; CDR3nt: TGTGCCAGCAGCCAAGATCGGGGGGGAAAACTGTTTTTT; CDR3aa: CASSQDRGGKLFF
d_gene: .; v_gene: TRBV28; abundance: .; j_gene: TRBJ1-2; CDR3nt: TGTGCTACGGGATTACCTAACTATGGCTACACCTTC; CDR3aa: CATGLPNYGYTF
d_gene: TRBD1; v_gene: TRBV27; abundance: .; j_gene: TRBJ2-7; CDR3nt: TGTGCCAGCAGTTCCGGGACAGCCGACCCCGAGCAGTACTTC; CDR3aa: CASSSGTADPEQYF
d_gene: TRBD2; v_gene: TRBV30; abundance: .; j_gene: TRBJ2-5; CDR3nt: TGTGCCTGGATCAAGCGGGGCCACCAAGAGACCCAGTACTTC; CDR3aa: CAWIKRGHQETQYF
d_gene: TRBD2; v_gene: TRBV10-3; abundance: .; j_gene: TRBJ2-1; CDR3nt: TGTGCCATCCAAGAGCGGGGCTACAATGAGCAGTTCTTC; CDR3aa: CAIQERGYNEQFF
d_gene: .; v_gene: TRBV10-3; abundance: .; j_gene: TRBJ2-7; CDR3nt: TGTGCCACCTTCTCAGATTCCTACGAGCAGTACTTC; CDR3aa: CATFSDSYEQYF
d_gene: TRBD1; v_gene: TRBV4-2; abundance: once; j_gene: TRBJ1-5; CDR3nt: TGTGCCAGCAGCCTCGAACAGGGGGGCAATCAGCCCCAGCATTTT; CDR3aa: CASSLEQGGNQPQHF
d_gene: TRBD1; v_gene: TRBV7-3; abundance: many; j_gene: TRBJ2-1; CDR3nt: TGTGCCAGCAGCGAGGGGACAGGGGGAGGGGAGCAGTTCTTC; CDR3aa: CASSEGTGGGEQFF
d_gene: .; v_gene: TRBV29-1; abundance: few; j_gene: TRBJ1-1; CDR3nt: TGCAGCGCAACAGAAAACACTGAAGCTTTCTTT; CDR3aa: CSATENTEAFF
d_gene: .; v_gene: TRBV4-2; abundance: .; j_gene: TRBJ1-1; CDR3nt: TGTGCCAGCAGCCAAGTAGAGGGAGTAATAGACACTGAAGCTTTCTTT; CDR3aa: CASSQVEGVIDTEAFF
d_gene: TRBD1; v_gene: TRBV3-1/TRBV3-2; abundance: .; j_gene: TRBJ1-2; CDR3nt: TGTGCCAGCAGCCAAGGACAGGGGAAGTTCTATGGCTACACCTTC; CDR3aa: CASSQGQGKFYGYTF
d_gene: TRBD1; v_gene: TRBV28; abundance: .; j_gene: TRBJ2-5; CDR3nt: TGTGCCAGCAGTTCCCCCGGACAGGGGTCAGGAAAGACCCAGTACTTC; CDR3aa: CASSSPGQGSGKTQYF
d_gene: .; v_gene: TRBV5-4; abundance: .; j_gene: TRBJ1-6; CDR3nt: TGTGCCAGCAGCCCCGGGAGTTCACCCCTCCACTTT; CDR3aa: CASSPGSSPLHF
d_gene: TRBD1; v_gene: TRBV6-5; abundance: .; j_gene: TRBJ1-3; CDR3nt: TGTGCCAGCAGGGGACAGGGATCTGGAAACACCATATATTTT; CDR3aa: CASRGQGSGNTIYF